This TCR beta chain emerged from a study of cytomegalovirus exposure and HLA in healthy donors. Germline V lookup: CDR1 SGHNT, CDR2 YYREEE (reference sequence). V gave up 1 base and J gave up 3 bases, with 14 bases separating them. This CDR3 comprises 15 residues. Vbeta (60) and Jbeta (13) primers were used in the PCR. The method was immunoSEQ multiplex PCR; TCRdb's version includes in-frame clones alone and lacks a portion of them. The table shows 120,000 to 150,000 clones, with around 78% occurring only once. This clone was recorded only once. The material sequenced was PBMCs. The receptor's source is a woman between 40 and 55 years old in good health and CMV-seropositive. The genes are TRBV5-4 and TRBJ2-7, with D perhaps TRBD1 (5 bases). DNA for the CDR3: TGTGCCAGCAGCTTGAAGCGTCAGGGCGACTACGAGCAGTACTTC. Translating gives CASSLKRQGDYEQYF.